This TCR beta chain was identified during a study of T cell repertoires in cytomegalovirus infection. Trimming removed 0 bases from V and 8 bases from J, with 10 bases in between. Germline V CDR1 and CDR2: KGHSH, LQKENI. This CDR3 has 13 residues. MiXCR, run by TCRdb on the reads, gives a single entry per CDR3 protein. The table shows about 46,000 distinct CDR3 sequences, with 20% to 25% occurring only once. Worth noting for this clonotype: The antigen remains undetermined.

General study findings and limits: Dominating the ex vivo response were TCR beta clonotypes that were CMV-specific and HLA-C-restricted.

V gene TRBV18 combines with J gene TRBJ1-1; TRBD1 might be the D (5 bases). The sequenced sample was PBMCs, sequenced either directly or after in vitro stimulation (not recorded which). The sequence was obtained from a human donor in good health (CMV status not recorded). Some clones in this sample may be carry-over from other donors' samples. CDR3 residues: CASSPPGTQEAFF. In nucleotides, the CDR3 is TGTGCCAGCTCACCACCCGGGACTCAGGAAGCTTTCTTT.